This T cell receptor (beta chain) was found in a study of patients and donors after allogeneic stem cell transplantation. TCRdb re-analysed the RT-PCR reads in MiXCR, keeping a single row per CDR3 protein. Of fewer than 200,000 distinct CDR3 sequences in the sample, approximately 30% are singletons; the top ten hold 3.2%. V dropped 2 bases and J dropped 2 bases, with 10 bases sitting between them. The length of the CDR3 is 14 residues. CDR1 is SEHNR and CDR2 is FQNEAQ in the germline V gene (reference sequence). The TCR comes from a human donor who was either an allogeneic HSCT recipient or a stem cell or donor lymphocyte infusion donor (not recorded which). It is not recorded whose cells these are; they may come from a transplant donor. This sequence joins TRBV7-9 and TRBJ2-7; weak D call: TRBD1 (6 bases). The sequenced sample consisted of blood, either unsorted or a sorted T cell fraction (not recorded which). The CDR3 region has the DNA TGTGCCAGCAGCTTAACCCAGGGGACCTACGAGCAGTACTTC. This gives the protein CASSLTQGTYEQYF.